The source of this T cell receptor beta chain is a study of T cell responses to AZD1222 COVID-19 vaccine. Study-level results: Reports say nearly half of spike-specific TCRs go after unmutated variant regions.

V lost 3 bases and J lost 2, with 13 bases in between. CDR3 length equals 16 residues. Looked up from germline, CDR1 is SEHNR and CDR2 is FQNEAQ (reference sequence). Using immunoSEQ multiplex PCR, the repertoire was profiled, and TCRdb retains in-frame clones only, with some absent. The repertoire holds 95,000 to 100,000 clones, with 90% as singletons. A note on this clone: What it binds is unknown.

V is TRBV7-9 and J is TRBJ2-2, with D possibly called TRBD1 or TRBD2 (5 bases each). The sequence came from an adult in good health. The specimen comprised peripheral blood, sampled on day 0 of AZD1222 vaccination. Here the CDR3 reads CASSFAVGVNTGELFF. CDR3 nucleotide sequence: TGTGCCAGCAGCTTCGCAGTGGGGGTAAACACCGGGGAGCTGTTTTTT.